This T cell receptor beta chain was sequenced in a study of regulatory T cells in long-lasting Graves disease. This CDR3 is built from 16 residues. With 4 bases removed from V and 1 base from J, the gap between germline ends came to 14 bases. The germline V gene encodes CDR1 MDHEN and CDR2 SYDVKM. Library construction for TCR beta used iRepertoire HTBI primers and Arm-PCR of CDR3 regions. TCRdb analysed the multiplex PCR reads with MiXCR anew, one entry per CDR3 protein. This sample carries a few hundred thousand distinct CDR3 sequences, approximately 25% of them seen once, and the ten largest clones take approximately 27%. This clonotype was observed many times. The time point: persistent/refractory GD, antithyroid drugs over 5 years with positive TRAb. The authors made the TCR library using RNA they extracted from PBMCs.

The rearrangement uses TRBV28 and TRBJ1-5; D unclear. The input for sequencing was peripheral blood mononuclear cells (PBMCs), taken when the disease was refractory, from a patient treated with antithyroid drugs. The clonotype originates from a woman in her 40s with Graves disease. Written as DNA, the CDR3 is TGTGCCAGCAGTTCCCCGACGAAGGTGAGCAATCAGCCCCAGCATTTT. It encodes CASSSPTKVSNQPQHF.